This T cell receptor (beta chain) appears in the sequencing data of a study of beta chain features in type 1 diabetes. Study-level findings and limits: Whether TCRB rearrangement is influenced by HLA type went unresolved here. There was a possibility that cDNA sequencing over-represented cells with high TCR expression. When VDJ junctions were examined, type 1 diabetes patients showed fewer insertions and more deletions.

CDR1 KGHSH and CDR2 LQKENI come from the germline V gene. After removal of 2 bases from V and 4 bases from J, the junction contained 9 bases not matched to a gene. CDR3 size: 16 residues. This clone has a handful of counts. What it recognizes is unknown. Expressed TCRB transcripts got sequenced, as all isolated RNA was reverse transcribed. Profiled with immunoSEQ multiplex PCR; TCRdb holds only in-frame clones, not every one. Of under 450,000 clones listed, more than 11% are singletons. The genes are TRBV18 and TRBJ2-3, with 7 bases identical to TRBD2. This sequence was found in a man aged 25 to 45 in good health. Material: naive CD4+ T cells from blood. DNA of the CDR3: TGTGCCAGCTCACCAATGGCCAGCGGGGCCGCAGATACGCAGTATTTT. Residues: CASSPMASGAADTQYF.